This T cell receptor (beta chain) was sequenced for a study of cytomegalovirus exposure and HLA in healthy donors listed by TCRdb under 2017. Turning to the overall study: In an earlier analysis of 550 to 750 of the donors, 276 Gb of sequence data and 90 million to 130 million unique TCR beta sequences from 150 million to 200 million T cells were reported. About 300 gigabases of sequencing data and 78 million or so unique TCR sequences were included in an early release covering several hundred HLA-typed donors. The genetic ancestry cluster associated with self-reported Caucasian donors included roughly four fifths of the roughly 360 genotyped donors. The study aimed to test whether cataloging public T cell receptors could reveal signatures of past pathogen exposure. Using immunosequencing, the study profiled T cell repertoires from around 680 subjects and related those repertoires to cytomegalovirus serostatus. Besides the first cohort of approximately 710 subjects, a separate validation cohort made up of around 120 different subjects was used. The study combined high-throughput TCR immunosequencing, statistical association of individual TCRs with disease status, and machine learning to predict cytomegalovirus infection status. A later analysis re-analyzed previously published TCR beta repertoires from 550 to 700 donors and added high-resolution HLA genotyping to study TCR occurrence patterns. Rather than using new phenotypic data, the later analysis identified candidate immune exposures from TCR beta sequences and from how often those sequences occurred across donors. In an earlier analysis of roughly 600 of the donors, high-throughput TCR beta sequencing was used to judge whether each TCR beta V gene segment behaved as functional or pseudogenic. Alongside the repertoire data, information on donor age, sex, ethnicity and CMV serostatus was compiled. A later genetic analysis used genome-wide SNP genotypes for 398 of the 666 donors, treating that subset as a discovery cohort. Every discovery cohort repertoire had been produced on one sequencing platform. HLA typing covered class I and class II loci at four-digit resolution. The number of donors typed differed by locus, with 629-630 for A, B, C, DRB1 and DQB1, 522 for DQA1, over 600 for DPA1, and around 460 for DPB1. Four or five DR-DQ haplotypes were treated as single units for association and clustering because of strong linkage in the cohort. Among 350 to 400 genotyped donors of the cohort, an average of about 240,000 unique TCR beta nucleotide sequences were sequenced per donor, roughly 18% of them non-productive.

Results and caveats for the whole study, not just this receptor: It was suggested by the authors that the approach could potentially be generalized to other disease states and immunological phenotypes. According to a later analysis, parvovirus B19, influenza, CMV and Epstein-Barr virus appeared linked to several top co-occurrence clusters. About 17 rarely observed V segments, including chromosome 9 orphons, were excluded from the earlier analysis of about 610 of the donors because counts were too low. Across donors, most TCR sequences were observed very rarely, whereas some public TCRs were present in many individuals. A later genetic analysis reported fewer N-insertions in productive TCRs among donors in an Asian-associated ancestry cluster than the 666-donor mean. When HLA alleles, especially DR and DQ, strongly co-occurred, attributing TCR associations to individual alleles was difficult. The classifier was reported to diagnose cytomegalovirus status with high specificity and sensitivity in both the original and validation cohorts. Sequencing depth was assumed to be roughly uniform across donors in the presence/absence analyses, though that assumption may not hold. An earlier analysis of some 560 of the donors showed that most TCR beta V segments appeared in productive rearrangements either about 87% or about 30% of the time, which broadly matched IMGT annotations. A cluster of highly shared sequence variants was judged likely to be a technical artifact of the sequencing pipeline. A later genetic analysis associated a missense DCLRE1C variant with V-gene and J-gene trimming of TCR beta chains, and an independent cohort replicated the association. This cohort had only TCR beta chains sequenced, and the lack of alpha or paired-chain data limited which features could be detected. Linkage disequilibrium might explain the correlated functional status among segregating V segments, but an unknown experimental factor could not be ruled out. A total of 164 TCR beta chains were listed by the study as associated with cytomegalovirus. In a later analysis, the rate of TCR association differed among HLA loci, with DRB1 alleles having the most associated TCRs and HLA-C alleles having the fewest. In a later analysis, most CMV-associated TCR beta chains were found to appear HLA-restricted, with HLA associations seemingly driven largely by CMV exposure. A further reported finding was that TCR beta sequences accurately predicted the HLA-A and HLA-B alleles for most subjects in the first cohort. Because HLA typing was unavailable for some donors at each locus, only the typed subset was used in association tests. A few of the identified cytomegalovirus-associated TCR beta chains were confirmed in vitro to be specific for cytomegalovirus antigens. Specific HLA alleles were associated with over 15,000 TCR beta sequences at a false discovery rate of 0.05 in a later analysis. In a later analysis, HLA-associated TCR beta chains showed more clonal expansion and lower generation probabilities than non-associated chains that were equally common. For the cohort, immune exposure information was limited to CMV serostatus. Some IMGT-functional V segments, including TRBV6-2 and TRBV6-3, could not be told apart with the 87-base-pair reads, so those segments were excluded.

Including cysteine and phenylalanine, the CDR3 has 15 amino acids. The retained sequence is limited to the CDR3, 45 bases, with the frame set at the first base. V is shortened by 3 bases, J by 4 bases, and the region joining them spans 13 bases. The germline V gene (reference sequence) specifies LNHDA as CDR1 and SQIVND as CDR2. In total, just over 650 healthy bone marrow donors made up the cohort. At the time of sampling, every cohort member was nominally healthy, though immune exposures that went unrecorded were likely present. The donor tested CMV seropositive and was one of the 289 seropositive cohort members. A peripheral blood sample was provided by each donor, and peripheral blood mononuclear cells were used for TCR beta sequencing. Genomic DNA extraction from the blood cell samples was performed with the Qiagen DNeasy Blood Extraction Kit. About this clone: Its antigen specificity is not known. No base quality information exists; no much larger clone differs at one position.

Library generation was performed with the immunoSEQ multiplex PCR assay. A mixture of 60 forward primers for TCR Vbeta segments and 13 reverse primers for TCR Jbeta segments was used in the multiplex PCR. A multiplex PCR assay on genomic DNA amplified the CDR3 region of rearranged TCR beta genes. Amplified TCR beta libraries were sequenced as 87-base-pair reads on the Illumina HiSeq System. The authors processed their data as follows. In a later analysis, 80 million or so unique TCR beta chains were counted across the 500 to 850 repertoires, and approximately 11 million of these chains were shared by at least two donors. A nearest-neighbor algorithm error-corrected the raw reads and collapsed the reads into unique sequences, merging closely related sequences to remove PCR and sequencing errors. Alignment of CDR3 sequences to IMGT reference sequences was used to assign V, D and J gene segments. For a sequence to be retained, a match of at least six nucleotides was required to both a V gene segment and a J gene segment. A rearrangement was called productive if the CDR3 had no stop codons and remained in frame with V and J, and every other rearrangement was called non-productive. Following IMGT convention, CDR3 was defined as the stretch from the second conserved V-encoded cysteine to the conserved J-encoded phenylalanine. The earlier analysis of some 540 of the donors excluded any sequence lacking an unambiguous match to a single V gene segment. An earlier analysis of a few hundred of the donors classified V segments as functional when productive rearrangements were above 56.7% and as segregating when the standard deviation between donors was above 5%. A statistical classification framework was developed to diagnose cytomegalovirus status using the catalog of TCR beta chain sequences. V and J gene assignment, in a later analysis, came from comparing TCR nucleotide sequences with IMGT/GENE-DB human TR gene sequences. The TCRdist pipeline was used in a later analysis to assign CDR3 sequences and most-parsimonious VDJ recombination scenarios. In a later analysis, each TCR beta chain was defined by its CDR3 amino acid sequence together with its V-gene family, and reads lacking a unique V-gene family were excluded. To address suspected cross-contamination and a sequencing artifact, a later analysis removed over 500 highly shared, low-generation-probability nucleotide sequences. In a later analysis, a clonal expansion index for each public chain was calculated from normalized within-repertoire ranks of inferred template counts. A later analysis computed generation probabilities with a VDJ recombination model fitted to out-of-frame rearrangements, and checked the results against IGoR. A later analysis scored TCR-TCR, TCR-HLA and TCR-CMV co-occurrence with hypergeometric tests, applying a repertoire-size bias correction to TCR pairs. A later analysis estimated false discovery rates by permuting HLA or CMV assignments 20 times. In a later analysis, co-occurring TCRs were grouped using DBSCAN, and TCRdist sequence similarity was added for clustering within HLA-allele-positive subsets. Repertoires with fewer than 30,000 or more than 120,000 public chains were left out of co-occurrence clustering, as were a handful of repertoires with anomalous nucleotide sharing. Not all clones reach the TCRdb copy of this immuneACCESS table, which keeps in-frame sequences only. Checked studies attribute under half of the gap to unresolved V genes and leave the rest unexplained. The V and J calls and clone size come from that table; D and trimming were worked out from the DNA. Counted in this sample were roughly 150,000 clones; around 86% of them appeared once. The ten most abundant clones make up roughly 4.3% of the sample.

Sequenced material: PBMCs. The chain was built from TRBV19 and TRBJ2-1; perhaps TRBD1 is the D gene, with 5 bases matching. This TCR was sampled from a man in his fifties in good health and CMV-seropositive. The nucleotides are TGTGCCAGTAGTATCCTCCAGGGCGATTACAATGAGCAGTTCTTC. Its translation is CASSILQGDYNEQFF.